Below, 20 T cell receptor beta chains from the same sample are listed, as sequenced in a study of blood T cells in healthy people across ages. A second PCR of 7 to 11 cycles used a sample-barcoded 5' primer and a J-beta primer mix. TCRdb ran MiXCR on the 5' RACE reads and lists one entry per CDR3 protein. The sample consists of some 900,000 distinct CDR3 sequences, 29% of them appearing once. Sequencing was performed on blood. All receptors derive from an elderly woman in good health.

To note about this clonotype: Possible read error: a much larger clone is one base away. The chain combines TRBV5-6 with TRBJ2-1; 10 positions agree with TRBD2. The CDR3 extends over 15 amino acids. Germline CDR1 is SGHDT and CDR2 is YYEEEE. CDR3 region: CASGFTSGEYNEQFF. The DNA for the CDR3 is TGTGCCAGCGGCTTTACTAGCGGGGAATACAATGAGCAGTTCTTC.

A few counts support this clonotype. The chain employs TRBV20-1 and TRBJ2-1; no definite D call. Between the trimmed V and J ends, which lost 8 bases and 6 bases, there was a span of 8 bases. Germline V gene sequence: CDR1 DFQATT, CDR2 SNEGSKA (reference sequence). The CDR3 contains 10 residues. This CDR3 is CSYGVNEQFF. In nucleotides, the CDR3 is TGCAGTTACGGCGTCAATGAGCAGTTCTTC.

This clonotype was recorded a few times. It may be a read error: a sequence one base away is much more abundant. The chain couples TRBV5-1 to TRBJ2-1, with 7 bases fitting TRBD1. The CDR3 runs to 15 residues. The V segment lost 4 bases and the J segment 12 bases; nucleotides outside the gene matches: 16. Germline CDR1 and CDR2: SGHRS and YFSETQ. CDR3 bases: TGCGCCAGCAGCCTACAGGGGCCAGCTTACGAAGGGCAGTTCTTC. It translates to CASSLQGPAYEGQFF.

Worth noting for this clonotype: One end of the junction is discordant with germline, which a read error may explain. The chain is built from TRBV20-1 and TRBJ2-2; D may match TRBD1 or TRBD2 (5 bases each). The germline V gene encodes CDR1 DFQATT and CDR2 SNEGSKA (reference sequence). This CDR3 is built from 14 residues. CDR3 sequence: CSAQNRHSTGERFF. The CDR3, as DNA: TGCAGTGCCCAGAACAGGCATTCTACCGGGGAGCGGTTTTTT.

This clonotype has at least ten counts. The J gene is TRBJ2-3, the V gene TRBV5-1; 7 positions match TRBD1. The junction had 20 bases not matched to a gene; V was cut back by 5 bases and J by 2 bases. Germline CDR1 reads SGHRS; CDR2 reads YFSETQ. There are 19 residues in the CDR3. CDR3 coding DNA: TGCGCCAGCAGGTTTGTGGATGGGACGATAGGGACAGCCACAGATACGCAGTATTTT. Translating gives CASRFVDGTIGTATDTQYF.

This clonotype was recorded only once. A much larger clone is a single base away; this may be a read error. V gene TRBV7-8 combines with J gene TRBJ2-7, with 7 bases matching TRBD1. Looked up from germline, CDR1 is SGHVS and CDR2 is FQNEAQ. CDR3 length equals 16 residues. V was clipped by 4 bases and J by 6 bases; unmatched bases: 15. The CDR3: CASSSKTGTVFGEQYF. The CDR3 nucleotides read TGTGCCAGCAGCTCGAAAACCGGGACAGTTTTTGGCGAGCAGTACTTC.

This clonotype was detected ten times or more. J is TRBJ1-1 and V is TRBV4-3; no clear D gene. Germline V gene data show CDR1 as LGHNA and CDR2 as YSLEER. The CDR3 loop spans 14 amino acids. Trimming removed 0 bases from V and 5 bases from J, with 10 bases in between. CDR3 nucleotides: TGCGCCAGCAGCCAAGATTTAGGTGGGACTGAAGCTTTCTTT. Its protein product is CASSQDLGGTEAFF.

In its sample, this clonotype was seen many times. The rearrangement uses TRBV28 and TRBJ1-2; D gene ambiguous. Per germline, CDR1 MDHEN and CDR2 SYDVKM. V shed 8 bases and J shed 0 bases, with 10 bases lying between them. This CDR3 comprises 13 residues. CDR3 amino acids: CASGEGTNYGYTF. The CDR3, as DNA: TGTGCCAGCGGGGAAGGTACTAACTATGGCTACACCTTC.

This clonotype occurred many times. V and J are TRBV6-2 or TRBV6-3 and TRBJ2-5, with TRBD1 as a possible D gene (6 bases). The V gene lost 6 bases and the J gene lost 4 bases, with 12 bases spanning the gap. The CDR3 extends over 13 amino acids. The germline CDR1 and CDR2 sequences are MNHEY and SVGEGT. The CDR3 protein is CASSLTGLETQYF. The CDR3 DNA is TGTGCCAGCAGCTTAACAGGGCTAGAGACCCAGTACTTC.

This clonotype was counted ten times or more. V usage is TRBV2 and J usage is TRBJ2-3; TRBD1 is a possible D gene (5 bases). This CDR3 has 14 amino acids. The V and J ends lost 10 bases and 1 base respectively, with 15 bases between them. CDR1 is SNHLY, CDR2 FYNNEI, per germline. In DNA, the CDR3 is TGTGCCACCCAAAAGGACACAGGCACAGATACGCAGTATTTT. This translates into CATQKDTGTDTQYF.

This clonotype was counted many times. The genes are TRBV3-1 and TRBJ2-3; D gene unclear. The ends were cut back, 5 bases at V and 4 bases at J, with 7 bases in the middle. Per germline, CDR1 LGHDT and CDR2 YNNKEL (reference sequence). This CDR3 is built from 12 residues. The CDR3 spells CASSTAPDTQYF. CDR3 DNA sequence: TGTGCCAGCAGCACGGCCCCAGATACGCAGTATTTT.

V gene TRBV20-1 combines with J gene TRBJ2-3, with D possibly matching TRBD2 (7 bases). The CDR3 has 14 amino acids. V lost 5 bases and J 8 bases, leaving 20 bases between the germline ends. The germline V gene has CDR1 DFQATT and CDR2 SNEGSKA (reference sequence). The CDR3 loop is CSAVGGPRRGTQYF. As DNA, the CDR3 is TGCAGTGCTGTCGGGGGGCCGCGCCGGGGTACGCAGTATTTT.

The rearrangement uses TRBV6-2 or TRBV6-3 and TRBJ2-1, with 7 positions matching TRBD1. Unmatched junction bases numbered 7, after V lost 2 bases and J lost 0 bases. The CDR3 has 17 amino acids. The V gene's germline CDR1 is MNHEY and CDR2 SVGEGT. DNA for the CDR3: TGTGCCAGCAGTTACCCGACAGGGTATGACTCCTACAATGAGCAGTTCTTC. Translation: CASSYPTGYDSYNEQFF.

This clonotype was seen just once. V usage is TRBV29-1 and J usage is TRBJ2-5, with TRBD2 matching 10 bases. The trim removed 3 bases at V and 5 bases at J, leaving 9 bases unmatched. This CDR3 region has 15 residues. Germline-derived CDR1 and CDR2 are SQVTM and ANQGSEA. Here the CDR3 reads CSVEFQRGGRETQYF. In DNA form, the CDR3 reads TGCAGCGTTGAGTTCCAGCGGGGGGGCCGTGAGACCCAGTACTTC.

The chain has TRBV7-2 and TRBJ2-7, with a weak D call TRBD2 (6 bases). TRBJ2-5 matches the DNA end more closely, so the J call is doubtful. The CDR3 totals 14 residues. Germline CDR1 is SGHTA and CDR2 is FQGNSA. The CDR3 DNA sequence: TGTGCCAGCAGCCGTAGTAGCGGTAAAGAGACCCAGTACTTC. It is translated as CASSRSSGKETQYF.

This clonotype has only a few counts. This sequence joins TRBV27 and TRBJ1-1; D remains unclear. CDR3 length equals 14 residues. V lost 2 bases and J lost 8, with 15 bases in between. The V gene's germline CDR1 is MNHEY and CDR2 SMNVEV (reference sequence). The CDR3 here is CASSLRNSQAEAFF. CDR3 nucleotide sequence: TGTGCCAGCAGTTTACGGAACTCGCAGGCCGAAGCTTTCTTT.

The chain couples TRBV12-3 or TRBV12-4 to TRBJ1-1; D is unresolved. This CDR3 has 15 residues. Trimming left V 3 bases short and J 1 base short, with 12 bases between. The CDR3 DNA sequence: TGTGCCAGCAGTTTGGCCCTAGGTCCGAACACTGAAGCTTTCTTT. Translated, it gives CASSLALGPNTEAFF.

About this clonotype: Since the CDR3 does not end with the conserved phenylalanine or tryptophan, this likely comes from a read error. The rearrangement links TRBV4-1 to TRBJ2-2, with D unresolved. From germline, CDR1 is MGHRA and CDR2 YSYEKL. CDR3 length: 15 residues. CDR3 amino acids: CAGSQDRRFSGELFV. The CDR3 DNA reads as TGCGCCGGCAGCCAAGATCGACGGTTCTCCGGGGAGCTGTTTGTT.

This clonotype was detected many times. CDR3 region: CASDRTGAENEQFF. CDR3 coding DNA: TGTGCCAGCGACAGGACAGGGGCCGAGAATGAGCAGTTCTTC. This chain joins TRBV7-2 and TRBJ2-1; 9 bases are a match to TRBD1. Germline trimming cut 8 bases from V and 7 bases from J; bases unmatched to any gene: 9. Germline lookup yields CDR1 SGHTA and CDR2 FQGNSA. This CDR3 spans 14 amino acids.

Of note for this clonotype: This could be a read error, since a much larger clone is one nucleotide away. The chain has TRBV5-5 and TRBJ2-3; no firm D call. This CDR3 is built from 16 residues. Germline V lookup: CDR1 SGHKS, CDR2 YYEKEE (reference sequence). The CDR3 protein is CASSLAPDRSTDTQDF. The CDR3 DNA is TGTGCCAGCAGCTTGGCCCCGGATCGAAGCACAGATACGCAGGATTTT.